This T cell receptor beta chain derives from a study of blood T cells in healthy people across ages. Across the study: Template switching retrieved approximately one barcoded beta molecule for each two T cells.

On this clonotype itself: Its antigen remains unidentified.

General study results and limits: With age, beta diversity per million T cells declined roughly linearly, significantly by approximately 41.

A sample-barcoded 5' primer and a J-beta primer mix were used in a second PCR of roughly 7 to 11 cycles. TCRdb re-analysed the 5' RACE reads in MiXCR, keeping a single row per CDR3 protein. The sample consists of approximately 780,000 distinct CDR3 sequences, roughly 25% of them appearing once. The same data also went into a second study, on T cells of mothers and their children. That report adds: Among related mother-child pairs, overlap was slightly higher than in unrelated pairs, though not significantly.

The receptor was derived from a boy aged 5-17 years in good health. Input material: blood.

As DNA, the CDR3 is TGTGCCAGCAGCCAATTGAGACCGTTGCAAAGATCGGCCCAGTACTTC. Its protein is CASSQLRPLQRSAQYF. V gene TRBV14 combines with J gene TRBJ2-5; unclear D gene. CDR1 is SGHDN and CDR2 is FVKESK in the germline V gene. This CDR3 has 16 amino acids. Trimming removed 2 bases at V and 9 bases at J, with 22 bases between. Looking up the rest from reference TRBV14 and TRBJ2-5 gives the full variable domain: EAGVTQFPSHSVIEKGQTVTLRCDPISGHDNLYWYRRVMGKEIKFLLHFVKESKQDESGMPNNRFLAERTGGTYSTLKVQPAELEDSGVYFCASSQLRPLQRSAQYFGPGTRLLVL.